This paragraph covers one T cell receptor (beta chain) sequence. Its specificity is unknown. A clone one base away is much larger, so this may be a read error. The CDR3 length is 17 residues. Germline loops: CDR1 DFQATT, CDR2 SNEGSKA (reference sequence). Separate cDNA molecules each had unique molecular identifiers attached to them. MiXCR, run by TCRdb on the 5' RACE reads, gives a single entry per CDR3 protein. The sample includes roughly 56,000 distinct CDR3 sequences, about 10% of them seen just once. This sample was included in a study of early T cells in non-severe SARS-CoV-2 infection. The overall study: Chains were unpaired, as sequencing was done on bulk RNA from unsorted whole blood. Study outcomes and limitations: VDJdb-based annotation leaned toward anti-spike CD8 responses and missed private and CD4 specificities.

The sample taken for sequencing was whole blood. The chain joins TRBV20-1 to TRBJ1-2; the match to TRBD1 covers 11 bases. This sequence originates from an adult who was a healthcare worker with PCR-confirmed SARS-CoV-2 infection or an uninfected control (not recorded which). The CDR3 here is CSARPGQGASSVYCYTF. CDR3 bases: TGCAGTGCTAGGCCCGGACAGGGGGCATCGTCGGTCTATTGCTACACCTTC.